The rows below give T cell receptor beta chains drawn from one sample of a study of OX40 agonist ivuxolimab in advanced cancers. The repertoire was sequenced with immunoSEQ multiplex PCR; TCRdb's copy has only in-frame clones and lacks some. The data show tens of thousands of clones, roughly 82% seen once. Source: CD4+ or CD8+ T cells sorted from blood, taken in a trial of the OX40 agonist ivuxolimab. The receptors stem from an adult with an advanced solid tumor such as melanoma, head and neck, liver or kidney cancer. CDR3s include the opening cysteine and the closing phenylalanine or tryptophan. The size entry is marked missing in some rows and otherwise reads once, few, many or a size class.

v_call: TRBV13
clone_size: NA
j_call: TRBJ2-1
cdr3_aa: CASSHDRGQNNEQFF

v_call: TRBV4-2
clone_size: NA
j_call: TRBJ2-7
cdr3_aa: CASSQDRALYEQYF

v_call: TRBV7-2
clone_size: once
j_call: TRBJ2-7
cdr3_aa: CASSFPDNYEQYF

v_call: TRBV7-6
clone_size: NA
j_call: TRBJ2-1
cdr3_aa: CASSLGNEQFF

v_call: TRBV11-3
clone_size: NA
j_call: TRBJ2-3
cdr3_aa: CASSLSAGAYPDTQYF

v_call: TRBV6-5
clone_size: few
j_call: TRBJ2-2
cdr3_aa: CASSYGTFANTGELFF

v_call: TRBV21-1
clone_size: NA
j_call: TRBJ1-1
cdr3_aa: CASSLTDRNTEAFF

v_call: TRBV6-5
clone_size: NA
j_call: TRBJ2-1
cdr3_aa: CASSYSSINEQFF

v_call: TRBV9
clone_size: NA
j_call: TRBJ1-1
cdr3_aa: CASSVVGTVNTEAFF

v_call: TRBV28
clone_size: NA
j_call: TRBJ1-5
cdr3_aa: CASSMGGPTNQPQHF

v_call: TRBV6-1
clone_size: NA
j_call: TRBJ2-5
cdr3_aa: CANETGLQETQYF